This passage covers 30 T cell receptor beta chains from one sample sequenced in a study of blood T cell repertoires in COVID-19. The method was immunoSEQ multiplex PCR; TCRdb's version includes in-frame clones alone and lacks a portion of them. Here the sample spans just under 90,000 clones, roughly 88% being singletons. What was sequenced was peripheral blood. The source of these receptors is a man aged 55 to 70 with acute or convalescent COVID-19.

This chain joins TRBV28 and TRBJ1-2; 8 bases line up with TRBD1. V dropped 8 bases and J dropped 6; count of bases not matched to a gene: 5. Germline CDR1 and CDR2: MDHEN and SYDVKM. CDR3 length equals 12 residues. In DNA form, the CDR3 reads TGTGCCAGCGGACAGGGAAGGAATGGCTACACCTTC. Translated: CASGQGRNGYTF.

The J gene is TRBJ1-1, the V gene TRBV29-1; D is uncertain. The length of the CDR3 is 10 residues. CDR1 and CDR2 (germline): SQVTM, ANQGSEA. The germline V and J ends were trimmed by 5 bases and 11 bases, with 12 bases remaining between them. CDR3 residues: CSVHEVVAFF. The CDR3 DNA reads TGCAGCGTTCACGAGGTAGTGGCTTTCTTT.

This clone was recorded only once. The chain joins TRBV6-1 to TRBJ1-6; D unresolved. CDR1 and CDR2 (germline): MNHNS, SASEGT. CDR3 length equals 13 residues. Trimming took off 3 bases at V and 2 bases at J, with 2 bases between the two ends. The CDR3 DNA follows: TGTGCCAGCAGTGACACCTATAATTCACCCCTCCACTTT. As protein: CASSDTYNSPLHF.

The V and J genes are TRBV29-1 and TRBJ2-1; 10 nucleotides agree with TRBD2. Germline V gives CDR1 SQVTM, CDR2 ANQGSEA. The CDR3 spans 14 residues. V trimming: 4 bases; J trimming: 4 bases; junction bases outside the gene matches: 4. This CDR3 is CSVVGTSEYNEQFF. CDR3 bases: TGCAGCGTTGTTGGGACTAGCGAGTACAATGAGCAGTTCTTC.

This rearrangement joins TRBV19 to TRBJ1-5, with 7 positions matching TRBD1. The CDR3 sequence is 15 residues long. Per germline, CDR1 LNHDA and CDR2 SQIVND (reference sequence). Trimming took 3 bases from V and 2 from J; bases not matched to a gene: 4. As DNA, the CDR3 is TGTGCCAGTAGTATGGTTACAGGGGGCAATCAGCCCCAGCATTTT. It yields the protein CASSMVTGGNQPQHF.

The chain recombines TRBV2 with TRBJ2-3; 7 positions match TRBD2. This CDR3 has 13 residues. Germline V CDR1 and CDR2: SNHLY, FYNNEI. V shed 7 bases and J 7 bases; nucleotides not matched to a gene: 8. The CDR3 region is CASIPAGTNTQYF. The CDR3 nucleotides are TGTGCCAGCATTCCCGCCGGGACTAATACGCAGTATTTT.

The chain employs TRBV7-2 and TRBJ1-2; D remains unclear. The length of the CDR3 is 14 residues. CDR1 and CDR2 (germline): SGHTA, FQGNSA. V lost 0 bases and J lost 4, with 9 bases in between. CDR3 region: CASSLASGFYGYTF. The CDR3 DNA is TGTGCCAGCAGCTTAGCCAGCGGGTTCTATGGCTACACCTTC.

The chain is built from TRBV5-1 and TRBJ2-7; 10 nucleotides agree with TRBD1. There are 15 residues in the CDR3. V shed 5 bases, J shed 1 base, and the junction held 6 bases outside the gene matches. Germline V gene sequence: CDR1 SGHRS, CDR2 YFSETQ. CDR3 sequence reads: CASRPAGQGSYEQYF. CDR3 DNA: TGCGCCAGCAGACCGGCGGGACAGGGGTCCTACGAGCAGTACTTC.

The genes are TRBV18 and TRBJ2-2; 11 bases align to TRBD2. This CDR3 contains 16 residues. V shed 0 bases and J 4 bases; nucleotides not matched to a gene: 1. Germline assignment: CDR1 KGHSH and CDR2 LQKENI. Here the CDR3 reads CASSPPGLAVTGELFF. CDR3 in DNA: TGTGCCAGCTCACCACCGGGACTAGCGGTCACCGGGGAGCTGTTTTTT.

This rearrangement joins TRBV20-1 to TRBJ2-7, with D perhaps matching TRBD2 (6 bases). Trimming pared 3 bases from V and 3 bases from J, leaving 12 bases between. CDR3 length: 13 amino acids. The germline V gene has CDR1 DFQATT and CDR2 SNEGSKA (reference sequence). CDR3 in amino acids: CSASTPGDYEQYF. CDR3 sequence (DNA): TGCAGTGCTAGTACTCCGGGGGACTACGAGCAGTACTTC.

V is TRBV7-2 and J is TRBJ1-2; D possibly corresponds to TRBD1 (6 bases). V shed 5 bases and J shed 3 bases, with 13 bases lying between them. Germline assignment: CDR1 SGHTA and CDR2 FQGNSA. The CDR3 is 14 residues long. CDR3 amino acids: CASSAGGGYYGYTF. CDR3 coding DNA: TGTGCCAGCAGCGCCGGCGGGGGCTACTATGGCTACACCTTC.

The V gene is TRBV7-3, the J gene TRBJ2-5, with D possibly TRBD2 on 6 matching bases. Germline loops: CDR1 SGHTA, CDR2 FQGTGA. This CDR3 region has 16 residues. V lost 4 bases and J lost 5, with 20 bases in between. The CDR3 DNA follows: TGTGCCAGCAGCTACGGGGGAAACCCAGCCGAGGAGACCCAGTACTTC. It specifies CASSYGGNPAEETQYF.

The chain employs TRBV2 and TRBJ1-5, with D hard to call. The germline V and J ends were trimmed by 7 bases and 2 bases, with 12 bases remaining between them. Germline values: CDR1 SNHLY, CDR2 FYNNEI. This CDR3 region has 14 residues. The CDR3 here is CASKRFDGNQPQHF. CDR3 bases: TGTGCCAGCAAACGGTTTGATGGCAATCAGCCCCAGCATTTT.

This clone has a single count. The CDR3, as DNA: TGTGCCAGCAGCCATTCGTCTAGCGGGAGATTATCCGGGGAGCTGTTTTTT. Protein product: CASSHSSSGRLSGELFF. The chain combines TRBV3-1 (or the pseudogene TRBV3-2) with TRBJ2-2; 10 nucleotides align to TRBD2. This CDR3 has 17 amino acids. V was pared by 3 bases and J by 6 bases, with 10 bases of the junction left unmatched. CDR1 and CDR2 from the germline V gene are LGHDT and YNNKEL (reference sequence).

The V and J genes are TRBV5-4 and TRBJ1-2; D remains ambiguous. The CDR3 covers 13 residues. CDR1 is SGHNT and CDR2 is YYREEE in the germline V gene (reference sequence). Between the trimmed V and J ends, which lost 4 bases and 6 bases, there was a span of 13 bases. CDR3: CASSTDKSHGYTF. CDR3 nucleotides: TGTGCCAGCAGCACCGACAAGTCTCATGGCTACACCTTC. Full variable domain (outside the CDR3, taken from reference TRBV5-4 and TRBJ1-2): ETGVTQSPTHLIKTRGQQVTLRCSSQSGHNTVSWYQQALGQGPQFIFQYYREEENGRGNFPPRFSGLQFPNYSSELNVNALELDDSALYLCASSTDKSHGYTFGSGTRLTVV.

The genes are TRBV4-1 and TRBJ1-2; 8 bases line up with TRBD1. The CDR3 runs 15 residues. CDR1 and CDR2 from the germline V gene are MGHRA and YSYEKL. V lost 0 bases, J lost 4 bases, and 4 bases stayed unmatched. The CDR3 DNA follows: TGCGCCAGCAGCCAAGATGGACAGGGAAGCTATGGCTACACCTTC. It is translated as CASSQDGQGSYGYTF.

This sequence joins TRBV5-1 and TRBJ2-7; D is possibly TRBD2 (6 bases). This CDR3 is built from 14 residues. Germline V gene data show CDR1 as SGHRS and CDR2 as YFSETQ. Trimming removed 4 bases at V and 4 bases at J, with 15 bases between. The CDR3 DNA reads as TGCGCCAGCAGCCTCGGGACTCACGCATACGAGCAGTACTTC. Its protein product is CASSLGTHAYEQYF.

The chain is built from TRBV10-3 and TRBJ2-5, with 9 bases identical to TRBD1. CDR3 length: 15 residues. The trim removed 0 bases at V and 4 bases at J, leaving 3 bases unmatched. Germline CDR1 is ENHRY and CDR2 is SYGVKD. The CDR3 region is CAISESRDRAETQYF. The CDR3 region has the DNA TGTGCCATCAGTGAGTCGAGGGACAGGGCAGAGACCCAGTACTTC.

This clone was recorded once. The chain links TRBV5-8 to TRBJ1-1; perhaps TRBD1 as D (5 bases). Germline V gives CDR1 SGHTS, CDR2 YDEGEE. Trimming shortened V by 4 bases and J by 4 bases, and 14 bases separated the two germline ends. CDR3 length: 14 amino acids. The DNA of the CDR3 is TGTGCCAGCAGCAGGAAAACAGGACGCACTGAAGCTTTCTTT. It codes for CASSRKTGRTEAFF.

This clone was seen only once. The chain combines TRBV5-4 with TRBJ1-1; D unclear. Trimming removed 4 bases at V and 5 bases at J, with 15 bases between. The length of the CDR3 is 14 residues. Per germline, CDR1 SGHNT and CDR2 YYREEE (reference sequence). The CDR3 region is CASSPGPGLTEAFF. CDR3 DNA sequence: TGTGCCAGCAGCCCAGGTCCTGGATTGACTGAAGCTTTCTTT. Full variable domain (remainder filled in from reference TRBV5-4 and TRBJ1-1): ETGVTQSPTHLIKTRGQQVTLRCSSQSGHNTVSWYQQALGQGPQFIFQYYREEENGRGNFPPRFSGLQFPNYSSELNVNALELDDSALYLCASSPGPGLTEAFFGQGTRLTVV.

This clone has only a few counts. This chain links TRBV7-9 with TRBJ1-1; 8 nucleotides match TRBD1. J lost 3 bases, V lost 5 bases, and 8 bases had no gene match. CDR3 size: 15 residues. CDR1 and CDR2 from the germline V gene are SEHNR and FQNEAQ (reference sequence). The CDR3 spells CASSLQTGAYTEAFF. CDR3 nucleotide sequence: TGTGCCAGCAGCCTACAGACAGGGGCTTACACTGAAGCTTTCTTT.

This clone has just a few counts. CDR3 DNA sequence: TGTGCCAGCAGCCTACTAGCGGGGGGCTCTAACGAGCAGTACTTC. Residues: CASSLLAGGSNEQYF. The chain joins TRBV7-9 to TRBJ2-7; 12 bases map to TRBD2. From germline, CDR1 is SEHNR and CDR2 FQNEAQ (reference sequence). This CDR3 has 15 amino acids. After removal of 5 bases from V and 5 bases from J, the junction contained 7 bases not matched to a gene.

The rearrangement links TRBV18 to TRBJ2-3, with TRBD2 matching over 9 bases. V lost 0 bases, J lost 4 bases, and 11 bases stayed unmatched. The germline V gene has CDR1 KGHSH and CDR2 LQKENI. This CDR3 has 18 residues. CDR3 in DNA: TGTGCCAGCTCACCACCACGGACTAGCGAAAGGGGAGCAGATACGCAGTATTTT. Translation: CASSPPRTSERGADTQYF.

The chain carries TRBV9 and TRBJ1-1, with D perhaps matching TRBD1 (6 bases). The CDR3 consists of 15 residues. The V and J ends lost 1 base and 5 bases respectively, with 15 bases between them. Germline V gene sequence: CDR1 SGDLS, CDR2 YYNGEE. The CDR3 region is CASSVTDSLRTEAFF. The CDR3 bases are TGTGCCAGCAGCGTAACGGACAGTCTTCGAACTGAAGCTTTCTTT.

CDR3 DNA: TGCAGTGCTAGTACAACCAGAACCTACGAGCAGTACTTC. Translation gives CSASTTRTYEQYF. V usage is TRBV20-1 and J usage is TRBJ2-7; no clear D. V was pared by 3 bases and J by 2 bases, with 11 bases between. Germline CDR1 DFQATT, CDR2 SNEGSKA (reference sequence). The CDR3 totals 13 residues.

The chain recombines TRBV30 with TRBJ1-2; 9 bases align to TRBD1. V trimming: 4 bases; J trimming: 6 bases; junction bases outside the gene matches: 3. This CDR3 region has 12 residues. Per the germline V gene, CDR1 is GTSNPN and CDR2 is SVGIG (reference sequence). In DNA form, the CDR3 reads TGTGCCTGGAATACAGGGGGCGATGGCTACACCTTC. This codes for CAWNTGGDGYTF.

This chain connects TRBV9 to TRBJ1-4; D is unclear. The CDR3 is made up of 16 amino acids. With 3 bases removed from V and 6 bases from J, the gap between germline ends came to 18 bases. Germline lookup yields CDR1 SGDLS and CDR2 YYNGEE. The chain's CDR3 is CASSASGVTGYEKLFF. DNA of the CDR3: TGTGCCAGCAGCGCTTCCGGCGTGACCGGGTATGAAAAACTGTTTTTT. The full variable domain, rest sourced from reference TRBV9 and TRBJ1-4, is DSGVTQTPKHLITATGQRVTLRCSPRSGDLSVYWYQQSLDQGLQFLIQYYNGEERAKGNILERFSAQQFPDLHSELNLSSLELGDSALYFCASSASGVTGYEKLFFGSGTQLSVL.

This chain links TRBV6-5 with TRBJ2-1, with 12 positions matching TRBD2. The CDR3 spans 15 residues. Looked up from germline, CDR1 is MNHEY and CDR2 is SVGAGI. V was clipped by 2 bases and J by 9 bases; unmatched bases: 5. CDR3 region: CASSYQASGGGEQFF. The CDR3 coding sequence is TGTGCCAGCAGTTACCAGGCTAGCGGGGGGGGTGAGCAGTTCTTC.

The rearrangement uses TRBV19 and TRBJ1-1; maybe TRBD1 (5 bases). The ends were cut back, 4 bases at V and 1 base at J, with 7 bases in the middle. This CDR3 has 13 amino acids. The germline CDR1 and CDR2 sequences are LNHDA and SQIVND (reference sequence). The CDR3 DNA reads TGTGCCAGTAGTAGACAGCCGAACACTGAAGCTTTCTTT. Protein: CASSRQPNTEAFF.

The V gene is TRBV18, the J gene TRBJ2-7, with D possibly TRBD2 on 6 matching bases. From germline, CDR1 is KGHSH and CDR2 LQKENI. This CDR3 region has 18 residues. Deletions cut 3 bases from V and 2 bases from J, with 23 bases between. The CDR3 DNA is TGTGCCAGCTCACCGATACATCTTAGCGGACCACCCCCCTACGAGCAGTACTTC. Residues: CASSPIHLSGPPPYEQYF.